What follows are 18 T cell receptor beta chains derived from one specimen sequenced in a study of tumor and adjacent non-tumor tissue in lung cancer. TCRbeta libraries were built with three rounds of nested PCR, modified from ARM-PCR. From the multiplex PCR reads, TCRdb called clonotypes with MiXCR, one entry per CDR3 protein. The sample lists roughly 150,000 distinct CDR3 sequences; approximately 66% were seen once. The template was RNA from unsorted bulk tissue. Material for sequencing was lung tumor tissue. The receptors derive from a man aged 60 to 69 with small cell lung cancer.

This clonotype was recorded many times. CDR3 in amino acids: CASRLRPPGPGTGELFF. The CDR3 coding sequence is TGTGCCAGCAGACTCCGTCCACCGGGACCAGGGACCGGGGAGCTGTTTTTT. The V call is TRBV6-5, the J call TRBJ2-2, with D perhaps given as TRBD1 or TRBD2 (5 bases each). The germline gives CDR1 MNHEY, CDR2 SVGAGI. The V and J ends lost 6 bases and 5 bases respectively, with 22 bases between them. This CDR3 spans 17 amino acids.

As for this clonotype: At one boundary the junction diverges from the germline segment, which might be a read error. The chain links TRBV30 to TRBJ2-2; possible D gene TRBD2, 6 bases. There are 13 residues in the CDR3. Germline values: CDR1 GTSNPN, CDR2 SVGIG (reference sequence). The CDR3 sequence: CAWSVLARGELLF. The CDR3 region has the DNA TGTGCCTGGAGTGTACTAGCCCGCGGGGAGCTGTTATTT.

J is TRBJ2-7 and V is TRBV11-1; TRBD2 agrees at 10 bases. Losses at the gene ends were 7 bases for V and 4 bases for J; bases not matched to a gene: 13. The CDR3 is made up of 16 amino acids. The V gene's germline CDR1 is SGHAT and CDR2 FQDESV (reference sequence). CDR3 region: CASTYETSGYSYEQYF. CDR3 coding DNA: TGTGCCAGCACCTACGAGACTAGCGGGTATTCTTACGAGCAGTACTTC.

Turning to this clonotype: Just one base apart from a much larger clone, this may be a read error. This CDR3 fails to terminate in the conserved phenylalanine or tryptophan, so it likely reflects a read error. The DNA for the CDR3 is TGCAGTGCGACGGGATCGCTAACTAATGAGCAGTTCTTA. This gives the protein CSATGSLTNEQFL. This sequence joins TRBV20-1 and TRBJ2-1, with D possibly being TRBD2 (5 bases). CDR1 is DFQATT and CDR2 is SNEGSKA in the germline V gene (reference sequence). The germline V and J ends were trimmed by 6 bases and 7 bases, with 16 bases remaining between them. The CDR3 consists of 13 residues.

With regard to this clonotype: Sequence at one end of the junction differs from germline and may be a read error. The V gene is TRBV5-1, the J gene TRBJ2-3; D unresolved. Germline CDR1 is SGHRS and CDR2 is YFSETQ. There are 14 residues in the CDR3. Here the CDR3 reads CVSSETPSTDTRYF. As DNA, the CDR3 is TGCGTCAGCAGCGAGACACCCAGCACAGATACGCGGTATTTT.

To note about this clonotype: A much larger clone differs from this one at a single base, so this may be a read error. This sequence joins TRBV29-1 and TRBJ2-4; 9 nucleotides align to TRBD1. The CDR3 runs 12 residues. The V gene's germline CDR1 is SQVTM and CDR2 ANQGSEA. This CDR3 reads CIVDEDRGFQYF. CDR3 DNA: TGCATCGTTGATGAGGACAGGGGTTTTCAGTACTTC.

As to this clonotype: The junction shows a germline mismatch at one end, possibly a read error. This chain uses TRBV6-1 with TRBJ2-7; D may be TRBD2 (6 bases). From germline, CDR1 is MNHNS and CDR2 SASEGT. The CDR3 totals 14 residues. Written as DNA, the CDR3 is TGTGTCAGCATTAGCGGCGCCAGCTCCTACGAGCAGTACTTC. Protein: CVSISGASSYEQYF.

Note on this clonotype: Given a much more abundant clone one base away, this may be a read error. The chain is built from TRBV6-6 and TRBJ1-4; D is undetermined. Trimming cost V 7 bases and J 1 base, with 13 bases left between them. CDR1 and CDR2 from the germline V gene are MNHNY and SVGAGI (reference sequence). There are 15 residues in the CDR3. The CDR3 is CASNRNGKTNEKLFF. The DNA for the CDR3 is TGTGCCAGCAATCGTAACGGGAAAACTAATGAAAAACTGTTTTTT.

About this clonotype: The junction shows a germline mismatch at one end, possibly a read error. J is TRBJ2-7 and V is TRBV5-4; D possibly corresponds to TRBD2 (8 bases). In germline, CDR1 is SGHNT, CDR2 YYREEE (reference sequence). This CDR3 is built from 18 residues. The CDR3 here is CASSFGREICRGSYKQYF. The DNA for the CDR3 is TGTGCCAGCAGCTTCGGGAGGGAGATTTGCAGGGGGTCCTACAAGCAGTACTTC.

J is TRBJ1-1 and V is TRBV20-1; perhaps TRBD1 as D (5 bases). Trimming removed 7 bases at V and 1 base at J, with 10 bases between. Looked up from germline, CDR1 is DFQATT and CDR2 is SNEGSKA (reference sequence). This CDR3 has 12 residues. Written as DNA, the CDR3 is TGCAGTGATGGACAACAGAACACTGAAGCTTTCTTT. It yields the protein CSDGQQNTEAFF.

The sample holds many counts of this clonotype. This chain joins TRBV29-1 and TRBJ1-2; the match to TRBD1 covers 12 bases. The CDR3 spans 14 residues. Germline trimming cut 4 bases from V and 8 bases from J; bases unmatched to any gene: 8. CDR1 and CDR2 from the germline V gene are SQVTM and ANQGSEA. As DNA, the CDR3 is TGCAGCGTTGGTGGGACAGGGGGCATTGGAGGCTACACCTTC. It translates to CSVGGTGGIGGYTF.

The CDR3 nucleotides are TGTGCCACTAACCCCCTAGTGGGAGATCTCTACAATGAGCAGTTCTTC. Translating gives CATNPLVGDLYNEQFF. This chain connects TRBV12-3 or TRBV12-4 to TRBJ2-1; D is perhaps TRBD2 (5 bases). Trimming cost V 10 bases and J 3 bases, with 22 bases left between them. The CDR3 has 16 amino acids.

The J gene is TRBJ2-7, the V gene TRBV6-5; D is perhaps TRBD2 (7 bases). The germline CDR1 and CDR2 sequences are MNHEY and SVGAGI. This CDR3 has 15 residues. Trimming removed 7 bases from V and 3 bases from J, with 19 bases in between. Written as DNA, the CDR3 is TGTGCCAGCAAGGGGGGGCTAGTGACAGGCTACGAGCAGTACGTC. Translation: CASKGGLVTGYEQYV.

The CDR3 nucleotides read TGTGCCAGCATGACCAGAGGGTTCCACGAGCAGTACTTC. Translation: CASMTRGFHEQYF. This chain links TRBV6-5 with TRBJ2-7; TRBD2 might be the D (5 bases). The length of the CDR3 is 13 residues. V lost 7 bases to trimming and J lost 5 bases, with 15 bases between them. Germline V gene data show CDR1 as MNHEY and CDR2 as SVGAGI.

Turning to this clonotype: Relative to the germline gene, one junction end is altered; a read error may explain this. The chain joins TRBV11-2 to TRBJ2-3; TRBD1 is a possible D gene (5 bases). CDR1 is SGHAT and CDR2 is FQNNGV in the germline V gene. This CDR3 has 16 residues. The CDR3 region is CTSSFESRVTTDTQYF. The CDR3 DNA reads TGTACCAGCAGCTTTGAGTCCAGGGTTACCACAGATACGCAGTATTTT.

This chain connects TRBV6-1 to TRBJ2-1; D unclear. Trimming stripped 6 bases from V and 8 bases from J, with 23 bases between. Germline lookup yields CDR1 MNHNS and CDR2 SASEGT. The CDR3 is 16 residues long. CDR3 amino acids: CASRMGRIEVTHEQFF. The DNA for the CDR3 is TGTGCCAGCAGAATGGGCCGAATAGAGGTTACCCATGAGCAGTTCTTC.

This clonotype appeared a single time. A read error may produce the germline difference seen at one junction end. This chain uses TRBV12-3 or TRBV12-4 with TRBJ2-7; D gene ambiguous. The CDR3 has 13 residues. The CDR3 reads CVSSLSRPYEQYF. The CDR3 DNA reads TGTGTCAGCAGTTTAAGCCGCCCCTACGAGCAATACTTC.

This clonotype has a single count. This chain uses TRBV7-9 with TRBJ2-1; 9 bases map to TRBD1. The CDR3 extends over 16 amino acids. In germline, CDR1 is SEHNR, CDR2 FQNEAQ (reference sequence). Germline trimming cut 6 bases from V and 3 bases from J; bases unmatched to any gene: 9. The CDR3: CASRPRTGVSYNEQFF. CDR3 nucleotides: TGTGCCAGCAGGCCTCGGACAGGGGTGAGCTACAATGAGCAGTTCTTC. The whole variable domain, filled in from reference TRBV7-9 and TRBJ2-1, reads DTGVSQNPRHKITKRGQNVTFRCDPISEHNRLYWYRQTLGQGPEFLTYFQNEAQLEKSRLLSDRFSAERPKGSFSTLEIQRTEQGDSAMYLCASRPRTGVSYNEQFFGPGTRLTVL.